These 18 T cell receptor beta chains were all obtained from the same sample, sequenced in a study of blood T cells in healthy people across ages. Primed by a sample-barcoded 5' primer and a J-beta primer mix, a second PCR proceeded for about 6 to 11 cycles. TCRdb passed the 5' RACE reads through MiXCR, listing each CDR3 protein once. The repertoire consists of 540,000 or so distinct CDR3 sequences, with approximately 30% occurring once and the leading ten covering less than 20%. The sample taken for sequencing was blood. The receptors were gathered from a woman in her 70s in good health.

This sequence joins TRBV12-3 or TRBV12-4 and TRBJ2-3, with 7 nucleotides matching TRBD2. V was pared by 7 bases and J by 3 bases, with 10 bases of the junction left unmatched. This CDR3 has 15 residues. CDR3 loop: CASINSPGGTDTQYF. The CDR3 coding sequence is TGTGCCAGCATCAACTCCCCCGGGGGGACAGATACGCAGTATTTT.

The V gene is TRBV9, the J gene TRBJ2-3, with a possible D match to TRBD2 (6 bases). CDR1 SGDLS and CDR2 YYNGEE come from the germline V gene. The CDR3 covers 14 residues. Trimming shortened V by 2 bases and J by 2 bases, and 9 bases separated the two germline ends. The CDR3 DNA reads as TGTGCCAGCAGCGTGGCTAGCGCCACAGATACGCAGTATTTT. Amino acids: CASSVASATDTQYF.

The chain recombines TRBV3-1 with TRBJ1-6; D is undetermined. Trimming cost V 6 bases and J 13 bases, with 13 bases left between them. CDR1 and CDR2 (germline): LGHDT, YNNKEL (reference sequence). The CDR3 covers 12 residues. For the CDR3, the DNA is TGTGCCAGCAGGTGGGAGGGAGGCCCCCTCCACTTT. Protein: CASRWEGGPLHF.

This clonotype was detected once. Its ends do not fully match the called genes, so a read error is possible. This chain links TRBV10-3 with TRBJ2-5; possibly TRBD2 for D (7 bases). The CDR3 runs to 12 residues. The germline CDR1 and CDR2 sequences are ENHRY and SYGVKD. The CDR3 reads CATRTPGGRRFF. Written as DNA, the CDR3 is TGTGCCACCCGAACCCCCGGGGGGCGTCGGTTCTTC.

This clonotype was detected only a few times. This may be a read error: a much more frequent sequence differs by one nucleotide. V is TRBV29-1 and J is TRBJ2-3, with no clear D. V shed 4 bases and J shed 4 bases, with 15 bases lying between them. CDR1 is SQVTM, CDR2 ANQGSEA, per germline. This CDR3 has 14 residues. Here the CDR3 reads CSVGTLGRPDTQYF. CDR3 coding DNA: TGCAGCGTTGGGACCCTGGGTCGTCCAGATACGCAGTATTTT.

The rearrangement uses TRBV6-1 and TRBJ1-5; 7 nucleotides align to TRBD1. The V and J ends lost 7 bases and 3 bases, in that order; junction bases with no gene match: 9. The CDR3 contains 15 residues. Germline V gives CDR1 MNHNS, CDR2 SASEGT. The CDR3: CASNRGGTNNQPQHF. The CDR3 coding sequence is TGTGCCAGCAATCGAGGGGGCACCAACAATCAGCCCCAGCATTTT.

The CDR3 spells CASSPEQGDTGELFF. For the CDR3, the DNA is TGTGCCAGCTCACCGGAACAGGGCGACACCGGGGAGCTGTTTTTT. J is TRBJ2-2 and V is TRBV18, with a tentative D call TRBD1 (6 bases). The V gene lost 3 bases and the J gene lost 3 bases, with 11 bases spanning the gap. CDR3 length: 15 amino acids. Germline lookup yields CDR1 KGHSH and CDR2 LQKENI.

This clonotype has just a few counts. The chain carries TRBV21-1 and TRBJ2-5; the D call TRBD1 from the table was never checked on the DNA. TRBV21-1 represents a pseudogene. The CDR3 is 17 residues long. This CDR3 reads CASRDRRFGHFQETQYF. CDR3 DNA sequence: TGTGCCAGTAGGGACAGGAGGTTCGGTCACTTCCAAGAGACCCAGTACTTC.

This clonotype was counted a few times. This chain links TRBV7-2 with TRBJ1-2; 9 bases map to TRBD1. V dropped 5 bases and J dropped 0; count of bases not matched to a gene: 7. The CDR3 has 16 amino acids. Germline CDR1 and CDR2: SGHTA and FQGNSA. CDR3 sequence: CASSPGQGKANYGYTF. The CDR3 DNA reads as TGTGCCAGCAGCCCGGGACAGGGAAAAGCTAACTATGGCTACACCTTC. The entire variable domain, with the rest obtained from reference TRBV7-2 and TRBJ1-2, is as follows: GAGVSQSPSNKVTEKGKDVELRCDPISGHTALYWYRQSLGQGLEFLIYFQGNSAPDKSGLPSDRFSAERTGGSVSTLTIQRTQQEDSAVYLCASSPGQGKANYGYTFGSGTRLTVV.

The CDR3 bases are TGTGCCATCAGTGAGCATGGGGTGCGTGGACAGCCCCAGCATTTT. This encodes CAISEHGVRGQPQHF. This sequence joins TRBV10-3 and TRBJ1-5, with D hard to call. Germline assignment: CDR1 ENHRY and CDR2 SYGVKD. The V gene lost 2 bases and the J gene lost 7 bases, with 15 bases spanning the gap. The CDR3 extends over 15 amino acids.

J is TRBJ2-7 and V is TRBV6-1, with D possibly TRBD2 on 5 matching bases. V was pared by 8 bases and J by 9 bases, with 17 bases between. This CDR3 comprises 12 residues. The germline V gene has CDR1 MNHNS and CDR2 SASEGT. The CDR3 nucleotides are TGTGCCAGCGACAAGTTGGGGAGAGGGCAGTACTTC. As protein: CASDKLGRGQYF.

This clonotype was picked up a small number of times. The rearrangement links TRBV20-1 to TRBJ1-2; D unresolved. The germline V gene has CDR1 DFQATT and CDR2 SNEGSKA (reference sequence). The CDR3 extends over 12 amino acids. Trimming removed 7 bases from V and 5 bases from J, with 14 bases in between. The CDR3 reads CSVSPAGYGYTF. In nucleotides, the CDR3 is TGCAGTGTGTCCCCTGCTGGATATGGCTACACCTTC.

The CDR3 nucleotides read TGTGCCAGCAGCCGAGGGGCTCAATATGGCTACACCTTC. It yields the protein CASSRGAQYGYTF. The rearrangement links TRBV12-3 or TRBV12-4 to TRBJ1-2; D is perhaps TRBD1 (5 bases). There are 13 residues in the CDR3. The germline V and J ends were trimmed by 6 bases and 5 bases, with 13 bases remaining between them.

This clonotype was detected ten times or more. The V and J genes are TRBV27 and TRBJ1-2; no clear D gene. V was trimmed by 4 bases and J by 5 bases, leaving 11 bases between them. This CDR3 has 13 residues. Germline V gene sequence: CDR1 MNHEY, CDR2 SMNVEV (reference sequence). The CDR3 sequence is CASSSTGSYGYTF. The CDR3 region has the DNA TGTGCCAGCAGTTCCACGGGGAGTTATGGCTACACCTTC.

This clonotype was counted only a few times. Relative to the germline gene, one junction end is altered; a read error may explain this. V usage is TRBV11-3 and J usage is TRBJ1-3; D unresolved. There are 13 residues in the CDR3. The germline V gene has CDR1 SGHNT and CDR2 YENEEA. The CDR3 spells CASSFLSGNTMYF. The DNA of the CDR3 is TGTGCCAGCAGCTTCCTCTCAGGAAACACCATGTATTTT.

This chain connects TRBV20-1 to TRBJ2-1, with 8 bases that match TRBD2. The V gene end was trimmed by 3 bases and the J gene end by 3 bases; junction bases not matched to a gene: 7. CDR1 and CDR2 from the germline V gene are DFQATT and SNEGSKA (reference sequence). CDR3 length: 15 residues. The CDR3 DNA reads TGCAGTGCTAGTCCCGGACTAGCTCGCTACAATGAGCAGTTCTTC. It translates to CSASPGLARYNEQFF.

A few counts support this clonotype. The V gene is TRBV6-2 or TRBV6-3, the J gene TRBJ2-2; D remains unclear. The length of the CDR3 is 12 residues. Germline CDR1 and CDR2: MNHEY and SVGEGT. Trimming took off 7 bases at V and 4 bases at J, with 7 bases between the two ends. CDR3 nucleotide sequence: TGTGCCAGCACGTCCGGCACCGGGGAGCTGTTTTTT. It encodes CASTSGTGELFF.

The chain carries TRBV6-5 and TRBJ2-5; 7 bases line up with TRBD2. The end of the DNA is better explained by TRBJ2-7, so the J call may be wrong. This CDR3 has 14 amino acids. Looked up from germline, CDR1 is MNHEY and CDR2 is SVGAGI. The CDR3 sequence: CASRDSSGNYEQYF. As DNA, the CDR3 is TGTGCCAGCAGGGACTCTAGCGGAAACTACGAGCAGTACTTC.